This T cell receptor beta chain was documented in a study of post-analysis software for immune sequencing data. Unique molecular identifiers had been added to the TCR beta cDNA libraries. TCRdb re-called the PCR reads through MiXCR, storing one row per CDR3 protein. The table lists 380,000 or so distinct CDR3 sequences, around a third of them singletons. Study-level results: TRBV5-6, TRBV5-1 and TRBV20-1 belonged to a set of roughly five TRBV segments that were more frequent in patients than controls.

The ends were cut back, 4 bases at V and 0 bases at J, with 9 bases in the middle. CDR3 length equals 14 residues. Turning to this clonotype: Its specificity is not known.

The chain has TRBV12-3 or TRBV12-4 and TRBJ1-1, with D tentatively TRBD1 (5 bases). The TCR comes from a girl aged 5 to 17 with multiple sclerosis. Material: blood. CDR3 protein: CASSSTVLNTEAFF. In nucleotides, the CDR3 is TGTGCCAGCAGTTCGACAGTTTTGAACACTGAAGCTTTCTTT.